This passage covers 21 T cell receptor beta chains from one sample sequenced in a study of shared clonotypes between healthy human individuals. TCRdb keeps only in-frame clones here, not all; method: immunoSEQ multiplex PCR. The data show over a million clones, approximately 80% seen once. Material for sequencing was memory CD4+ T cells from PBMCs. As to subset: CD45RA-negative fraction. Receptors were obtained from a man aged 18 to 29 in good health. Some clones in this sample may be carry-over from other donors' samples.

DNA for the CDR3: TGTGCCAGCCAAACAGGGGGCCGCAATCAGCCCCAGCATTTT. It encodes CASQTGGRNQPQHF. This rearrangement joins TRBV28 to TRBJ1-5; TRBD1 matches 9 bases. The trim removed 8 bases at V and 2 bases at J, leaving 4 bases unmatched. The CDR3 sequence is 14 residues long. Germline V CDR1 and CDR2: MDHEN, SYDVKM. The complete variable domain, with remaining parts taken from reference TRBV28 and TRBJ1-5, reads DVKVTQSSRYLVKRTGEKVFLECVQDMDHENMFWYRQDPGLGLRLIYFSYDVKMKEKGDIPEGYSVSREKKERFSLILESASTNQTSMYLCASQTGGRNQPQHFGDGTRLSIL.

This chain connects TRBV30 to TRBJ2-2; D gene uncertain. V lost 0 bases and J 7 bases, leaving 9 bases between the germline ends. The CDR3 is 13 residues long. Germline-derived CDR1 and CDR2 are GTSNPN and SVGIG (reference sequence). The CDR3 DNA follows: TGTGCCTGGAGTGTGTCAGTGGGCGGGGAGCTGTTTTTT. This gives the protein CAWSVSVGGELFF.

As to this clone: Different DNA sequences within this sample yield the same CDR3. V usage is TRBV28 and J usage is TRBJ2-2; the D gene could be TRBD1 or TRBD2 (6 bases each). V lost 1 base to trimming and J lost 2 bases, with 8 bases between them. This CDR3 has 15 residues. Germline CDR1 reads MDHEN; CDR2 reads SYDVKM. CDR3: CASSLSGANTGELFF. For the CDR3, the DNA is TGTGCCAGCAGTTTATCGGGGGCCAACACCGGGGAGCTGTTTTTT.

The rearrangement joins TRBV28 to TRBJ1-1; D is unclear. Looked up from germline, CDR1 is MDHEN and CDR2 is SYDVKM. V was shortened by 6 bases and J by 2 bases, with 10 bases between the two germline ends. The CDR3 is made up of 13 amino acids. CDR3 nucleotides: TGTGCCAGCAGCCCCCGGGGAAACACTGAAGCTTTCTTT. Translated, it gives CASSPRGNTEAFF. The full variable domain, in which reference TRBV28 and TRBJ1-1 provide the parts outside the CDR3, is DVKVTQSSRYLVKRTGEKVFLECVQDMDHENMFWYRQDPGLGLRLIYFSYDVKMKEKGDIPEGYSVSREKKERFSLILESASTNQTSMYLCASSPRGNTEAFFGQGTRLTVV.

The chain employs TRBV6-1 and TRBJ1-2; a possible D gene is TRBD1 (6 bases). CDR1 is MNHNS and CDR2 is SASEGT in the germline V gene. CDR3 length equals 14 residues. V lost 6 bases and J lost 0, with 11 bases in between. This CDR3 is CASRRTDANYGYTF. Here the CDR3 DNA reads TGTGCCAGCAGGAGGACAGATGCTAACTATGGCTACACCTTC.

DNA for the CDR3: TGTGCCAGCAGCGCCCAGACTAGCGGGAGGAGCCCCTACGAGCAGTACTTC. Translated, it gives CASSAQTSGRSPYEQYF. This rearrangement joins TRBV11-1 to TRBJ2-7, with 13 bases fitting TRBD2. V shed 5 bases, J shed 2 bases, and the junction held 9 bases outside the gene matches. Germline V gene data show CDR1 as SGHAT and CDR2 as FQDESV (reference sequence). CDR3 size: 17 residues.

This CDR3 reads CASSQGSRANTGELFF. The CDR3 coding sequence is TGTGCCAGCAGCCAGGGGAGCAGGGCGAACACCGGGGAGCTGTTTTTT. This chain joins TRBV7-2 and TRBJ2-2, with D perhaps TRBD1 (6 bases). V lost 5 bases to trimming and J lost 0 bases, with 13 bases between them. This CDR3 comprises 16 residues. The germline CDR1 and CDR2 sequences are SGHTA and FQGNSA.

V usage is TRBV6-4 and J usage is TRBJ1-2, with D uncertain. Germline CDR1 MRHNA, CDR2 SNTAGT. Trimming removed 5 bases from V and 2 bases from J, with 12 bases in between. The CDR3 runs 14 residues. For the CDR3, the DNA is TGTGCCAGCAGTCCCGGACCCCAAAACTATGGCTACACCTTC. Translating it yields CASSPGPQNYGYTF.

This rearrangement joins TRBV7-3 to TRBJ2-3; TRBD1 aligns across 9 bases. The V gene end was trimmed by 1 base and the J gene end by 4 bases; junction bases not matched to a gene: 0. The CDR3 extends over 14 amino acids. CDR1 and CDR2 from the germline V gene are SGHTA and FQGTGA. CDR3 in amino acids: CASSLNRGPDTQYF. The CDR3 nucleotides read TGTGCCAGCAGCTTAAACAGGGGGCCAGATACGCAGTATTTT.

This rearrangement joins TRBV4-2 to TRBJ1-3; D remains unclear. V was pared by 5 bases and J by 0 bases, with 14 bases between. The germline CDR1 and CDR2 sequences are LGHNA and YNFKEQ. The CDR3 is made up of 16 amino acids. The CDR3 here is CASSSTRTGSGNTIYF. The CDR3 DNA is TGTGCCAGCAGCTCCACCAGAACCGGCTCTGGAAACACCATATATTTT.

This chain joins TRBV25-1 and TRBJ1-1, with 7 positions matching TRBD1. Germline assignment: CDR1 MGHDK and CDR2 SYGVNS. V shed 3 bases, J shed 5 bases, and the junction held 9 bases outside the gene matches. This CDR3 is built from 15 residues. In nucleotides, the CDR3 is TGTGCCAGCAGTGACCCGAGGGCAGGGGGAACTGAAGCTTTCTTT. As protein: CASSDPRAGGTEAFF.

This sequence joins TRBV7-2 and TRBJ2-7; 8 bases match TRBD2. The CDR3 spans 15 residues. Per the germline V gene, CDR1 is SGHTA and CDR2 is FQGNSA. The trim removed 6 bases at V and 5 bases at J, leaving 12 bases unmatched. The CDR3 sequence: CASSAQSGRGDEQYF. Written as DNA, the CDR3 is TGTGCCAGCAGTGCACAAAGCGGGAGAGGGGACGAGCAGTACTTC.

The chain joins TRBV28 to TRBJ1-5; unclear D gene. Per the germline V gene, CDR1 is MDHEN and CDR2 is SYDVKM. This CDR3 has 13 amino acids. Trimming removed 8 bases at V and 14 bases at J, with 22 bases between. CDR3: CASLPTAQTKEHF. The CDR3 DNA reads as TGTGCCAGCCTACCCACCGCCCAGACAAAGGAGCATTTT.

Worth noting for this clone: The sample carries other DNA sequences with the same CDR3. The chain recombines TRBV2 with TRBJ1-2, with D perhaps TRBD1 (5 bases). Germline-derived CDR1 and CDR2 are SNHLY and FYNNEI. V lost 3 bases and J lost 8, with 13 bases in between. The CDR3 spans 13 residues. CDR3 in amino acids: CASSEGGARGYTF. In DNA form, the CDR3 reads TGTGCCAGCAGTGAGGGAGGGGCTCGGGGCTACACCTTC.

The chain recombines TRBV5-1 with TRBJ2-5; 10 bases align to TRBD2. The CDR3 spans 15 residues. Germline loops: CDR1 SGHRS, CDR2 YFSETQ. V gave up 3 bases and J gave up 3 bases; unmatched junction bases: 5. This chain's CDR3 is CASSYGTSVEETQYF. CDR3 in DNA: TGCGCCAGCAGCTACGGGACTAGCGTTGAAGAGACCCAGTACTTC.

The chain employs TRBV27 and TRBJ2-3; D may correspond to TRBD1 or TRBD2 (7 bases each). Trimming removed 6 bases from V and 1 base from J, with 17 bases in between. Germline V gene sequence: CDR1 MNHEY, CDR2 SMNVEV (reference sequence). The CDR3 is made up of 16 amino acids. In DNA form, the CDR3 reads TGTGCCAGCAGGTCCAGGGGGGGAGGAGGCACAGATACGCAGTATTTT. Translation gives CASRSRGGGGTDTQYF.

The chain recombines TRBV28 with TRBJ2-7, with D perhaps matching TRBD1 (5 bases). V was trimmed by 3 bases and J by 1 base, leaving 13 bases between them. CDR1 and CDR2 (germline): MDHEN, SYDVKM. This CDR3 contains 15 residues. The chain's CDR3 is CASSFIGHSSYEQYF. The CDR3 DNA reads TGTGCCAGCAGTTTTATTGGACACAGTTCCTACGAGCAGTACTTC.

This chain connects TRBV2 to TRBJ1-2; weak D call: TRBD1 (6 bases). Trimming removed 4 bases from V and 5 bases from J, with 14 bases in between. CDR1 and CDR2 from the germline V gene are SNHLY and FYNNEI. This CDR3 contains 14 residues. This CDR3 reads CASSAPGVWYGYTF. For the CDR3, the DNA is TGTGCCAGCAGTGCCCCAGGGGTGTGGTATGGCTACACCTTC.

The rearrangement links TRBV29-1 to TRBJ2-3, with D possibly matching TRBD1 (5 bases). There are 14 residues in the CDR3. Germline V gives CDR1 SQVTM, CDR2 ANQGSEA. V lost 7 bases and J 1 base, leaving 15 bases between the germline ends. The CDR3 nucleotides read TGCAGCGCTATAAAGGGGCAGGGCACAGATACGCAGTATTTT. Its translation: CSAIKGQGTDTQYF.

The CDR3 protein is CASSENLDSGAFF. CDR3 coding DNA: TGTGCCAGCAGTGAAAATCTGGATTCGGGAGCTTTCTTT. V gene TRBV6-1 combines with J gene TRBJ1-1; unclear D gene. The length of the CDR3 is 13 residues. Trimming removed 2 bases at V and 10 bases at J, with 14 bases between. The germline V gene encodes CDR1 MNHNS and CDR2 SASEGT.

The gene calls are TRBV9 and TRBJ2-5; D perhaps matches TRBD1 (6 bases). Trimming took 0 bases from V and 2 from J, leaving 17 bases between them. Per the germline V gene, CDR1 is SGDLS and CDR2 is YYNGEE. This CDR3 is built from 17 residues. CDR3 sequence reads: CASSVATKGGSQETQYF. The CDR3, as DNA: TGTGCCAGCAGCGTAGCTACCAAAGGGGGAAGTCAAGAGACCCAGTACTTC.